These T cell receptor beta chains were read from a single sample in a study of control samples from healthy donors and cancer patients. Clones were read by immunoSEQ multiplex PCR, and TCRdb kept only the in-frame ones, dropping some. The table records about 230,000 clones, over 75% of them present only once. Sequencing was performed on PBMCs. The receptor source for this set is a woman in her sixties with lung cancer. CDR3s include the opening cysteine and the closing phenylalanine or tryptophan. Each record gives: CDR3 protein, CDR3 DNA, D gene, clone size, J gene, V gene. A D gene is named only where the DNA matches it firmly. For some rows the clone size is stated as once, few or many, or as a class when expanded; others skip it.

CASSKDRGRGAEAFF,TGTGCCAGCAGCAAAGACAGGGGGCGTGGGGCTGAAGCTTTCTTT,TRBD1,-,TRBJ1-1,TRBV3-1/TRBV3-2
CAWARGSEEKLFF,TGTGCCTGGGCCAGGGGCTCTGAAGAAAAACTGTTTTTT,-,few,TRBJ1-4,TRBV30
CASSQGAGGLGNTIYF,TGTGCCAGCAGCCAAGGGGCTGGAGGGCTCGGAAACACCATATATTTT,-,-,TRBJ1-3,TRBV3-1/TRBV3-2
CAWSWENTEAFF,TGTGCCTGGAGTTGGGAGAACACTGAAGCTTTCTTT,-,many,TRBJ1-1,TRBV30
CASSLNRGRWNYGYTF,TGTGCCAGCAGTTTAAACAGGGGGCGATGGAACTATGGCTACACCTTC,TRBD1,-,TRBJ1-2,TRBV28
CASSLHAGTGGAGGRGYTF,TGTGCCAGCAGCCTCCACGCCGGGACAGGGGGCGCCGGAGGGCGTGGCTACACCTTC,TRBD1,-,TRBJ1-2,TRBV7-6
CASSVEGQGTGELFF,TGTGCCAGCAGCGTCGAGGGACAGGGAACCGGGGAGCTGTTTTTT,TRBD1,-,TRBJ2-2,TRBV9
CASTSMRGPLHF,TGTGCCAGCACTTCGATGCGGGGCCCCCTCCACTTT,-,many,TRBJ1-6,TRBV28
CAISEGQGFAGELFF,TGTGCCATCAGCGAGGGACAGGGATTCGCCGGGGAGCTGTTTTTT,TRBD1,-,TRBJ2-2,TRBV10-3
CSLITNRGEQFF,TGCAGCTTAATAACGAACCGCGGGGAGCAGTTCTTC,-,once,TRBJ2-1,TRBV29-1
CASSLVAGPDSGNTIYF,TGTGCCAGCAGCTTAGTAGCGGGACCGGACTCTGGAAACACCATATATTTT,-,-,TRBJ1-3,TRBV7-2
CASSLERAPTTQYF,TGTGCCAGCAGCTTAGAAAGGGCACCGACTACGCAGTATTTT,-,-,TRBJ2-3,TRBV11-2
CAWSRAGRVEWTEAFF,TGTGCCTGGAGTCGCGCAGGGAGGGTTGAGTGGACTGAAGCTTTCTTT,-,-,TRBJ1-1,TRBV30
CASSLTYNEQFF,TGTGCCAGCAGTTTAACCTACAATGAGCAGTTCTTC,-,-,TRBJ2-1,TRBV28